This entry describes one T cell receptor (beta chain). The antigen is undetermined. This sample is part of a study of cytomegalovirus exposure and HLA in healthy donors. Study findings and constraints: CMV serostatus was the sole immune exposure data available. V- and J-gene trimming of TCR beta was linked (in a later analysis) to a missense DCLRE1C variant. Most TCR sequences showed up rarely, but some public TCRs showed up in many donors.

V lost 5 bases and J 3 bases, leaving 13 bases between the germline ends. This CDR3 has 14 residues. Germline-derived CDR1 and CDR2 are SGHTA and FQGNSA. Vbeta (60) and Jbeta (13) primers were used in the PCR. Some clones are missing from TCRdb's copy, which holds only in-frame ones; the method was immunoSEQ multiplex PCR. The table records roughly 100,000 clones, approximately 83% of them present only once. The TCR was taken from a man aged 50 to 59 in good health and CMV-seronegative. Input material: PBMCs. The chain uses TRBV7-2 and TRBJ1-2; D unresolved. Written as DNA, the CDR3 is TGTGCCAGCAGCCGGGGAAGGGTAGACTATGGCTACACCTTC. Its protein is CASSRGRVDYGYTF.